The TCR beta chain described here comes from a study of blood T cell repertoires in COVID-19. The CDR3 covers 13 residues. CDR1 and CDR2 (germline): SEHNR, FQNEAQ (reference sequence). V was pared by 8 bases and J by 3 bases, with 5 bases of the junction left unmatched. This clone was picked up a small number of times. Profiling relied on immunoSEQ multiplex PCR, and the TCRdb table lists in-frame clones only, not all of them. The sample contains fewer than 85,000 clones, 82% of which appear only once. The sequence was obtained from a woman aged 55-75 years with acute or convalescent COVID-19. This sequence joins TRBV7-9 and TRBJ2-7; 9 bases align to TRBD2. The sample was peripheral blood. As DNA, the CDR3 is TGTGCCAGCGGGACTAGCCCAAGCTACGAGCAGTACTTC. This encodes CASGTSPSYEQYF.